This TCR beta chain was captured by sequencing in a study of cytomegalovirus exposure and HLA in healthy donors. Study-wide points: TRBV6-2, TRBV6-3 and other indistinguishable V segments were excluded. CMV serostatus stood as the only immune exposure information on hand. An Asian-associated ancestry cluster reportedly showed fewer N-insertions than the approximately 700-donor mean in a later analysis.

13 Jbeta primers and 60 Vbeta primers were used for the PCR. The assay was immunoSEQ multiplex PCR, and TCRdb's table has in-frame clones only and misses some. The table records 110,000 or so clones, under 70% of them present only once. V was cut by 6 bases and J by 6 bases, with 12 bases left in between. This CDR3 spans 12 amino acids. Looked up from germline, CDR1 is MNHNY and CDR2 is SVGAGI (reference sequence). On this clone itself: Its target is unknown.

Material: PBMCs. This TCR was sampled from a man in his late teens or twenties in good health and CMV-seropositive. This chain links TRBV6-6 with TRBJ2-7, with D maybe TRBD1 (5 bases). CDR3 amino acids: CASRQAPGEQYF. The CDR3 DNA sequence: TGTGCCAGCAGACAGGCCCCAGGCGAGCAGTACTTC.